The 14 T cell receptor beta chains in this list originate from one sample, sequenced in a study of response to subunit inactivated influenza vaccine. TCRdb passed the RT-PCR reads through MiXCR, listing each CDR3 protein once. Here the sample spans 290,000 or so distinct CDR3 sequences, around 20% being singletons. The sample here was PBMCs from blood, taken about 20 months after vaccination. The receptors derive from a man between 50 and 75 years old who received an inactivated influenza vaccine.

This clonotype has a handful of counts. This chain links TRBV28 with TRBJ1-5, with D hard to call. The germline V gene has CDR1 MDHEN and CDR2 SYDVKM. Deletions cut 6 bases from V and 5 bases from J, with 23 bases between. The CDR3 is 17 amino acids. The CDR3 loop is CASSLPKSIFYYQPQHF. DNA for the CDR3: TGTGCCAGCAGCCTCCCTAAAAGTATCTTTTATTATCAGCCCCAGCATTTT.

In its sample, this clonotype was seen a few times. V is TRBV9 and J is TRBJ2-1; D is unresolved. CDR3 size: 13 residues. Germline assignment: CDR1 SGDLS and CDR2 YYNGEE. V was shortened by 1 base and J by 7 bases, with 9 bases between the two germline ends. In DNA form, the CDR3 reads TGTGCCAGCAGCGTACCGGACCATAATGAGCAGTTCTTC. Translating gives CASSVPDHNEQFF.

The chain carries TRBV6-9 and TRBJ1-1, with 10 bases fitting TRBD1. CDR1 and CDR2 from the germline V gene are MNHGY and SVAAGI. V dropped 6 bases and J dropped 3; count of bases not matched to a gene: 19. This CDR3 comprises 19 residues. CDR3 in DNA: TGTGCCAGCAGCCGCCGGGTTGGGACAGGGGATTCGGGTGACACTGAAGCTTTCTTT. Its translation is CASSRRVGTGDSGDTEAFF.

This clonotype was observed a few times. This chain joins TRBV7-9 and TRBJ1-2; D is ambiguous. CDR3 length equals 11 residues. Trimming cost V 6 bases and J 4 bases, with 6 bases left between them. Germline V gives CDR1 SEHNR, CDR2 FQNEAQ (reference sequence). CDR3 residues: CASRPFYGYTF. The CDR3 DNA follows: TGTGCCAGCAGGCCGTTCTATGGCTACACCTTC.

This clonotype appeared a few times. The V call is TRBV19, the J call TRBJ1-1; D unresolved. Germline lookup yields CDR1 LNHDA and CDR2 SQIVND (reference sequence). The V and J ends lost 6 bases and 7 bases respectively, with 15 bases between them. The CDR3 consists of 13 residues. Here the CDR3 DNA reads TGTGCCAGTAGGTTAAGTTCGGACTTTGAAGCTTTCTTT. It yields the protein CASRLSSDFEAFF.

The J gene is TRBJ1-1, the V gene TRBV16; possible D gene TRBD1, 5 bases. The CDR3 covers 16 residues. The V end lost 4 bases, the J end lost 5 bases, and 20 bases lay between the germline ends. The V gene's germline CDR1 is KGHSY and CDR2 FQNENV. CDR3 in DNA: TGTGCCAGCAGCCTGCATCCCCCGGGGGTAGGGACTGAAGCTTTCTTT. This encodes CASSLHPPGVGTEAFF.

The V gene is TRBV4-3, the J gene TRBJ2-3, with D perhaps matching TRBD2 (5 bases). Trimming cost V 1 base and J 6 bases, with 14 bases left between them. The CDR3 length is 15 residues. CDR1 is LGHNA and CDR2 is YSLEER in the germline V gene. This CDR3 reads CASSQVGLAGDTQYF. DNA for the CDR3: TGCGCCAGCAGCCAAGTAGGGCTAGCTGGGGATACGCAGTATTTT.

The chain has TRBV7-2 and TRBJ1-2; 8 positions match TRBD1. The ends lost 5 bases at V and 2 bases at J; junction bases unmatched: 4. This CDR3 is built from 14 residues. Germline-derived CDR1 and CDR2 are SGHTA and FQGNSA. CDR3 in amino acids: CASSTRQGNYGYTF. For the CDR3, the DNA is TGTGCCAGCAGCACACGACAGGGGAACTATGGCTACACCTTC.

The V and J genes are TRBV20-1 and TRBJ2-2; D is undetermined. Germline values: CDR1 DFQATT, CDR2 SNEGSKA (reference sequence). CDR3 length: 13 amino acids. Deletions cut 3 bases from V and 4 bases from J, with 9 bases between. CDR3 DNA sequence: TGCAGTGCTAGCTCTCTTCCCACCGGGGAGCTGTTTTTT. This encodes CSASSLPTGELFF.

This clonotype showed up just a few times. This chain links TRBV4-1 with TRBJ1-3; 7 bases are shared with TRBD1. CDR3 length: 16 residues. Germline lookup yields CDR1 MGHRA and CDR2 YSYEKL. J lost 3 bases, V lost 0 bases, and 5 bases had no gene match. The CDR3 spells CASSQDSRGYGNTIYF. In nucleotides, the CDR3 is TGCGCCAGCAGCCAAGATAGCAGGGGGTATGGAAACACCATATATTTT.

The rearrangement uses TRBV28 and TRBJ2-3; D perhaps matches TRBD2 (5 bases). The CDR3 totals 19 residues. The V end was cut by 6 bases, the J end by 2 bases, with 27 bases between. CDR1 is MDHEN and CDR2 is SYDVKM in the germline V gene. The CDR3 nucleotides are TGTGCCAGCAGCCTAATACGCGGGCGGGCGGGCACAACCACAGATACGCAGTATTTT. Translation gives CASSLIRGRAGTTTDTQYF.

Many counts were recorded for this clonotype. CDR3 coding DNA: TGCGCCAGCAGCTTGGATAGGGGGACGAACACTGAAGCTTTCTTT. As protein: CASSLDRGTNTEAFF. The chain links TRBV5-1 to TRBJ1-1; D might be TRBD1 (6 bases). The CDR3 extends over 15 amino acids. Germline V lookup: CDR1 SGHRS, CDR2 YFSETQ. V was pared by 0 bases and J by 1 base, with 10 bases between.

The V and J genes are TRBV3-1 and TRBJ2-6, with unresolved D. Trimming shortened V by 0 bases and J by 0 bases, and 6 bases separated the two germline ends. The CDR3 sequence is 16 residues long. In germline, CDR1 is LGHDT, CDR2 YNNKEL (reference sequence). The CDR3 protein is CASSQEGRSGANVLTF. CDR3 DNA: TGTGCCAGCAGCCAAGAAGGGCGCTCTGGGGCCAACGTCCTGACTTTC. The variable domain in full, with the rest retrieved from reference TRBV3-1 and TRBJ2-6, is DTAVSQTPKYLVTQMGNDKSIKCEQNLGHDTMYWYKQDSKKFLKIMFSYNNKELIINETVPNRFSPKSPDKAHLNLHINSLELGDSAVYFCASSQEGRSGANVLTFGAGSRLTVL.

The CDR3 sequence is CSARDPVNTEAFF. In DNA, the CDR3 is TGCAGTGCTAGAGATCCAGTGAACACTGAAGCTTTCTTT. The chain employs TRBV20-1 and TRBJ1-1; D uncertain. The CDR3 totals 13 residues. In germline, CDR1 is DFQATT, CDR2 SNEGSKA (reference sequence). V lost 0 bases and J lost 0, with 5 bases in between.